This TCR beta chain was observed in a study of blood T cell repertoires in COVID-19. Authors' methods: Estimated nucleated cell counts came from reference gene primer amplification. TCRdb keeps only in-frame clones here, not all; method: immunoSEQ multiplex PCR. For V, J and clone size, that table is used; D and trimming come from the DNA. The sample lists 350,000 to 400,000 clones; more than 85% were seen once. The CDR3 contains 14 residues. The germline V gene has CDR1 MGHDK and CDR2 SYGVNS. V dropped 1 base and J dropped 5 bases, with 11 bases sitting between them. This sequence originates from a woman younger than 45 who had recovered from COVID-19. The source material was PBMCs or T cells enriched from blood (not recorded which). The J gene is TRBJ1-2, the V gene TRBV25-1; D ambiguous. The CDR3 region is CASSELGGRYGYTF. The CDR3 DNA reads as TGTGCCAGCAGTGAATTGGGAGGTCGTTATGGCTACACCTTC.